This TCR beta chain was sequenced in a study of OX40 agonist ivuxolimab in advanced cancers. About the study: Hepatocellular carcinoma, melanoma, renal cell or head and neck cancer was diagnosed in the dose-escalation patients. Participants averaged approximately 60 years of age (range roughly 23 to 90) and were approximately 81% male. Overall study findings and caveats: In CD8+ T cells, expanded clones were on average more numerous than in CD4+. Dosing at 0.1 to 3.0 mg/kg was accompanied by clonal expansion of CD4+ and CD8+ blood T cells by week 6.

CDR1 is SNHLY and CDR2 is FYNNEI in the germline V gene. This CDR3 is 15 amino acids long. Deletions cut 2 bases from V and 5 bases from J, with 12 bases between. A note on this clone: Its antigen remains unknown.

Using immunoSEQ multiplex PCR, the repertoire was profiled, and TCRdb retains in-frame clones only, with some absent. In the table there are 90,000 to 95,000 clones, about 85% of which are singletons. This sequence joins TRBV2 and TRBJ2-2, with TRBD2 as a possible D gene (6 bases). The receptor comes from an adult with an advanced solid tumor such as melanoma, head and neck, liver or kidney cancer. Specimen: CD4+ or CD8+ T cells sorted from blood, collected in a trial of the OX40 agonist ivuxolimab. Here the CDR3 reads CASSEFLGGTGELFF. In nucleotides, the CDR3 is TGTGCCAGCAGTGAATTTTTGGGGGGAACCGGGGAGCTGTTTTTT.